This T cell receptor beta chain was captured by sequencing in a study of CD8 T cells in Susac syndrome. With random hexamers, reverse transcription was performed on about 0.5 to 1 ug of RNA. Amplification of TCR beta CDR3 was carried out by immunoSEQ multiplex PCR, which covered 54 Vbeta and 13 Jbeta segments. A single record per CDR3 protein comes from TCRdb applying MiXCR to the immunoSEQ multiplex PCR reads. Among 120,000 or so distinct CDR3 sequences listed, about 95% were seen once. In the case of this clonotype: A read error may account for a junction end that differs from germline.

CDR1 LGHDT and CDR2 YNNKEL come from the germline V gene (reference sequence). The CDR3 totals 15 residues. Sequencing of TCR beta covered CD8+ and CD4+ T cells obtained from blood. The control participants were healthy donors, and these controls were matched with respect to both age and sex. Negative isolation was applied to CD8+ and CD4+ T cells, and FACS enrichment was applied to TEMRA cells. The clonotype comes from a human donor in good health. The chain is built from TRBV3-1 and TRBJ2-3; D possibly matches TRBD1 or TRBD2 (6 bases each). The specimen was CD4+ T cells from PBMCs. The CDR3 DNA sequence: TGTGCCAGCAGCCAAGCCCCCGGGGGCACAGATACGCAGTTTTTT. It codes for CASSQAPGGTDTQFF.